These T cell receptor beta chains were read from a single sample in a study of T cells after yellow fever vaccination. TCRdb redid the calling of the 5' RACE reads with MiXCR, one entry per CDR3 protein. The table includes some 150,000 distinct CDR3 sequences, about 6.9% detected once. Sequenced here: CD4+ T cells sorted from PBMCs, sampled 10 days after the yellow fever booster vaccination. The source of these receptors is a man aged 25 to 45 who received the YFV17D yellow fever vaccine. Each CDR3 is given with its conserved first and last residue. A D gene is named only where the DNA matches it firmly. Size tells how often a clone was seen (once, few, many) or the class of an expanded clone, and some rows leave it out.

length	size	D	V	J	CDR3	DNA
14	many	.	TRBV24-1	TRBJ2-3	CATSLSSSTDTQYF	TGTGCCACCAGTCTATCCTCTAGCACAGATACGCAGTATTTT
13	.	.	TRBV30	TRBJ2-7	CAWSPGVDREQYF	TGTGCCTGGAGTCCTGGGGTAGATCGCGAGCAGTACTTC
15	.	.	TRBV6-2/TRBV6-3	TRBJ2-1	CASTPWGPNHNEQFF	TGTGCCAGCACCCCTTGGGGGCCTAACCACAATGAGCAGTTCTTC
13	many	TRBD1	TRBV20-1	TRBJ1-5	CSAGTGANQPQHF	TGCAGTGCTGGGACAGGGGCCAATCAGCCCCAGCATTTT
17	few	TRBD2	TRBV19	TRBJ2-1	CASSETSGSSAYNEQFF	TGTGCCAGTAGTGAAACTAGCGGGAGTAGCGCCTACAATGAGCAGTTCTTC
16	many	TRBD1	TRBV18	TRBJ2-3	CASSPRTGRVTDTQYF	TGTGCCAGCTCACCACGGACAGGGCGGGTGACAGATACGCAGTATTTT
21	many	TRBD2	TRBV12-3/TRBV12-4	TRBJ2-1	CASSLIRTSGSWQVSYNEQFF	TGTGCCAGCAGTTTAATAAGGACTAGCGGGAGCTGGCAAGTCTCCTACAATGAGCAGTTCTTC
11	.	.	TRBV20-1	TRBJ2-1	CSARDQYEQFF	TGCAGTGCTAGAGATCAGTATGAGCAGTTCTTC
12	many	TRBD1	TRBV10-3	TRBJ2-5	CAIGQGEETQYF	TGTGCCATCGGACAGGGGGAGGAGACCCAGTACTTC
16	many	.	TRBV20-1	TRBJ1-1	CSARDWAAGSGTEAFF	TGCAGTGCTAGAGATTGGGCGGCGGGCTCCGGCACTGAAGCTTTCTTT
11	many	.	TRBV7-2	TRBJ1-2	CASPSLYGYTF	TGTGCCAGCCCCTCCCTCTATGGCTACACCTTC
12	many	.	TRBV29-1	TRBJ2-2	CGSLTGTGELFF	TGCGGGTCCCTTACGGGCACCGGGGAGCTGTTTTTT
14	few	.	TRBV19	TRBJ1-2	CASSIFTGSDGYTF	TGTGCCAGTAGTATCTTCACAGGGTCTGACGGCTACACCTTC
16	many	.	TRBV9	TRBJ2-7	CASSVGTDLSVYEQYF	TGTGCCAGCAGCGTGGGGACGGACTTATCAGTGTACGAGCAGTACTTC
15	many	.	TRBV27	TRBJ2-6	CASSLYVSGANVLTF	TGTGCCAGCAGTTTATATGTCTCTGGGGCCAACGTCCTGACTTTC
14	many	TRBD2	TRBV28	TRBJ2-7	CASSSSGTRSEQYF	TGTGCCAGCAGTTCGTCCGGGACTAGGTCCGAGCAGTACTTC
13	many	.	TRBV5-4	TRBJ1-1	CASSQDTLSALFF	TGTGCCAGCAGCCAGGACACTCTATCCGCCCTTTTCTTT
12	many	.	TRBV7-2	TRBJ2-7	CASSLLGYEQYF	TGTGCCAGCAGCTTACTAGGCTACGAGCAGTACTTC
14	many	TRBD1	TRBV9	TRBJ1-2	CASSAGTGPYGYTF	TGTGCCAGCAGCGCCGGGACAGGGCCCTATGGCTACACCTTC
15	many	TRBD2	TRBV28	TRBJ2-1	CASSSPAGGGNEQFF	TGTGCCAGCAGCTCCCCGGCGGGGGGCGGAAATGAGCAGTTCTTC
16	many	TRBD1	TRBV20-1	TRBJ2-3	CSARKRDRGGTDTQYF	TGCAGTGCTAGAAAACGGGACAGGGGCGGCACAGATACGCAGTATTTT
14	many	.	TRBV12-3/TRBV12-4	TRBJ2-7	CASSRHRVSYEQYF	TGTGCCAGCAGCCGACACAGGGTTTCCTACGAGCAGTACTTC
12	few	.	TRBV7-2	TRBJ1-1	CASSFTGMGSFF	TGTGCCAGCAGCTTCACAGGGATGGGATCTTTCTTT
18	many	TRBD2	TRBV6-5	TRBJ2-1	CASSYGVAGGSSYNEQFF	TGTGCCAGCAGCTACGGTGTAGCGGGGGGAAGCTCCTACAATGAGCAGTTCTTC
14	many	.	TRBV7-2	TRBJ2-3	CASSLAPGTDTQYF	TGTGCCAGCAGCTTAGCGCCCGGCACAGATACGCAGTATTTT
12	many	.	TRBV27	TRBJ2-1	CASGHRANEQFF	TGTGCCAGCGGTCACAGGGCCAATGAGCAGTTCTTC
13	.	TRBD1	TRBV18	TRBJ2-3	CASLGTGTDTQYF	TGTGCCAGCCTCGGGACAGGGACAGATACGCAGTATTTT
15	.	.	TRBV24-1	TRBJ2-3	CATSDLSRGTDTQYF	TGTGCCACCAGTGATTTAAGTCGGGGCACAGATACGCAGTATTTT
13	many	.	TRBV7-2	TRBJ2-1	CASSFPGLVEQFF	TGTGCCAGCAGCTTCCCAGGACTCGTCGAGCAGTTCTTC
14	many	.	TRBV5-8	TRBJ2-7	CASSLWGDAYEQYF	TGTGCCAGCAGCTTGTGGGGGGATGCCTACGAGCAGTACTTC
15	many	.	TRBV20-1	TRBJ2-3	CSARGANGATDTQYF	TGCAGTGCTAGAGGAGCGAACGGGGCCACAGATACGCAGTATTTT
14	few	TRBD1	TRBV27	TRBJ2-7	CASSPQTGGYEQYF	TGTGCCAGCAGTCCCCAGACAGGGGGCTACGAGCAGTACTTC
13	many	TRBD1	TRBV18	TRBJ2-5	CASSTGVGETQYF	TGTGCCAGCTCGACAGGGGTGGGAGAGACCCAGTACTTC
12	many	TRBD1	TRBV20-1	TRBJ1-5	CSAGQGNQPQHF	TGCAGTGCTGGACAGGGCAATCAGCCCCAGCATTTT
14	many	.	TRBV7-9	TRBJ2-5	CASSVSGAQETQYF	TGTGCCAGCAGCGTTTCGGGGGCTCAAGAGACCCAGTACTTC
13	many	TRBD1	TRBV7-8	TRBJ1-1	CASSLERGREAFF	TGTGCCAGCAGCTTAGAGAGGGGGCGAGAAGCTTTCTTT
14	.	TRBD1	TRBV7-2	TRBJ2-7	CASSFQGALYEQYF	TGTGCCAGCAGCTTCCAGGGGGCGCTGTACGAGCAGTACTTC
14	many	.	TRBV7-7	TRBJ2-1	CASSLGGFYNEQFF	TGTGCCAGCAGCTTAGGCGGGTTCTACAATGAGCAGTTCTTC
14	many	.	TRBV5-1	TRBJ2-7	CASSFGQPNYEQYF	TGCGCCAGCAGCTTTGGACAGCCGAACTACGAGCAGTACTTC
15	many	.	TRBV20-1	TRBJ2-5	CSARDPARPQETQYF	TGCAGTGCTAGAGACCCCGCCAGGCCTCAAGAGACCCAGTACTTC
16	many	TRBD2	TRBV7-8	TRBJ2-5	CASSSLAGLPYETQYF	TGTGCCAGCAGCTCTCTAGCGGGACTCCCTTACGAGACCCAGTACTTC
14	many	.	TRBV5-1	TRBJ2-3	CASSLTDGADTQYF	TGCGCCAGCAGCTTGACCGACGGGGCAGATACGCAGTATTTT
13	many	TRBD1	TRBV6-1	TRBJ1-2	CATRDRNPYGYTF	TGTGCCACCCGGGACAGGAACCCCTATGGCTACACCTTC
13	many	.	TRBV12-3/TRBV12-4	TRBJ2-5	CASSSGGPKTQYF	TGTGCCAGCAGTTCTGGGGGCCCCAAGACCCAGTACTTC
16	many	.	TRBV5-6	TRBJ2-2	CASSLVVGTNTGELFF	TGTGCCAGCAGCTTGGTTGTGGGAACAAACACCGGGGAGCTGTTTTTT
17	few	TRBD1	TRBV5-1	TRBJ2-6	CASSLTGTGAGANVLTF	TGCGCCAGCAGCTTGACCGGGACAGGGGCGGGGGCCAACGTCCTGACTTTC
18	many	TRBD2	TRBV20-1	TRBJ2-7	CSASTSGLPWGSSYEQYF	TGCAGTGCTAGTACTAGCGGGCTCCCCTGGGGGAGCTCCTACGAGCAGTACTTC
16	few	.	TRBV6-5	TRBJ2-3	CASSRLPAPSTDTQYF	TGTGCCAGCAGCCGACTACCAGCGCCAAGCACAGATACGCAGTATTTT
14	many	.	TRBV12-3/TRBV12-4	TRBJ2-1	CASSFKGVYNEQFF	TGTGCCAGCAGTTTCAAGGGAGTCTATAATGAGCAGTTCTTC
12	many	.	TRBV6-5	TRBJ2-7	CARNSGAREQYF	TGTGCCAGGAACTCAGGGGCACGTGAGCAGTACTTC
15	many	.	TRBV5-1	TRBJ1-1	CASSLESGRNTEAFF	TGCGCCAGCAGCTTGGAGTCAGGGAGGAACACTGAAGCTTTCTTT
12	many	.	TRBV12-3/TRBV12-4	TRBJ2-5	CASSWVGQTQYF	TGTGCCAGCAGTTGGGTCGGGCAGACCCAGTACTTC
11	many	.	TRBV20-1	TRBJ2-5	CSAPNSETQYF	TGCAGTGCTCCAAATTCAGAGACCCAGTACTTC
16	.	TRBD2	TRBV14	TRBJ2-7	CASSQDGLADHYEQYF	TGTGCCAGCAGCCAGGACGGACTAGCGGACCACTACGAGCAGTACTTC
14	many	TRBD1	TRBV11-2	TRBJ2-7	CASRRTGMSYEQYF	TGTGCCAGCAGACGGACAGGGATGTCTTACGAGCAGTACTTC
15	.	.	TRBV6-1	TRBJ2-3	CASSPTGTSTDTQYF	TGTGCCAGCAGTCCGACGGGGACTAGCACAGATACGCAGTATTTT
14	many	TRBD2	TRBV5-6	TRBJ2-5	CASNVLAGEETQYF	TGTGCCAGCAACGTCTTAGCGGGAGAAGAGACCCAGTACTTC
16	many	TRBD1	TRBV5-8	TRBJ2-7	CASSLFWNRGNSEQYF	TGTGCCAGCAGCTTGTTCTGGAACAGGGGGAACAGCGAGCAGTACTTC